Listed below are T cell receptor beta chains from one sample, sequenced in a study of cytomegalovirus exposure and HLA in healthy donors. Method: immunoSEQ multiplex PCR; TCRdb's copy keeps in-frame clones and lacks some. This sample has about 56,000 clones, with roughly 92% found just once. Sequenced material: PBMCs. Receptors originate from a man between 18 and 35 years old in good health and CMV-seronegative. CDR3s include the opening cysteine and the closing phenylalanine or tryptophan. The D gene is left open where the match is weak. Clone size is stated in some rows and not others, as once, few, many or a class when expanded.

V	size	length	J	D	DNA	CDR3
TRBV4-3	medium-sized	16	TRBJ1-5	.	TGCGCCAGCAGCCAAGATATAGCCGACAGCTATCAGCCCCAGCATTTT	CASSQDIADSYQPQHF
TRBV5-1	.	14	TRBJ2-3	.	TGCGCCAGCTCCGGACTTACGAACACAGATACGCAGTATTTT	CASSGLTNTDTQYF
TRBV29-1	.	12	TRBJ2-1	.	TGCAGCGTTCGCTTGGGGAGAGATGAGCAGTTCTTC	CSVRLGRDEQFF
TRBV9	few	16	TRBJ2-5	.	TGTGCCAGCAGCGTAGGAGGGGGCGGGAATCAAGAGACCCAGTACTTC	CASSVGGGGNQETQYF
TRBV9	.	17	TRBJ2-3	TRBD2	TGTGCCAGCAGCGTAGACCCCCTGGGACTAATCACAGATACGCAGTATTTT	CASSVDPLGLITDTQYF
TRBV9	.	17	TRBJ2-3	TRBD1	TGTGCCAGCAGCGAGCTTCTCGGGACAGGAAGCACAGATACGCAGTATTTT	CASSELLGTGSTDTQYF
TRBV11-2	.	15	TRBJ2-1	.	TGTGCCAGCAGCTTAGTGGTCCGGGGTTACAATGAGCAGTTCTTC	CASSLVVRGYNEQFF
TRBV28	.	15	TRBJ1-1	TRBD1	TGTGCCAGCAGACGGACAGGGGGCCTGAACACTGAAGCTTTCTTT	CASRRTGGLNTEAFF
TRBV19	.	14	TRBJ2-3	.	TGTGCCACCCGAGCAGCGGCGGGAAAATTCCCACAGTATTTT	CATRAAAGKFPQYF
TRBV11-3	.	14	TRBJ2-2	TRBD1	TGTGCCAGCAGTATTGGACAGGACACCGGGGAGCTGTTTTTT	CASSIGQDTGELFF
TRBV28	.	15	TRBJ1-1	TRBD1	TGTGCCAGCAGTTGGACAGGGAGTGTGAACACTGAAGCTTTCTTT	CASSWTGSVNTEAFF
TRBV6-1	.	15	TRBJ2-1	.	TGTGCCAGCAGTGAAGAGGTAGCGTCTTACAATGAGCAGTTCTTC	CASSEEVASYNEQFF
TRBV13	.	14	TRBJ2-2	.	TGTGCCAGCAGCTTAGGAGGAGACACCGGGGAGCTGTTTTTT	CASSLGGDTGELFF
TRBV6-5	.	15	TRBJ2-7	.	TGTGCCAGCAGCCCTAGACAGACACGGTCCTACGAGCAGTACTTC	CASSPRQTRSYEQYF
TRBV4-1	.	17	TRBJ2-1	.	TGCGCCAGCAGCCAAGTTTTGTCGGGCGGGTCGGCTAATGAGCAGTTCTTC	CASSQVLSGGSANEQFF
TRBV7-9	once	14	TRBJ1-2	.	TGTGCCAGCAGCCGGACAGAGTTGGGCTATGGCTACACCTTC	CASSRTELGYGYTF
TRBV5-4	.	14	TRBJ2-5	.	TGTGCCAGCAGCTTGGGTGGGCTCCAAGAGACCCAGTACTTC	CASSLGGLQETQYF
TRBV25-1	.	14	TRBJ2-7	.	TGTGCCAGCAGTGTACCTGGATGGGAGTCCGAGCAGTACTTC	CASSVPGWESEQYF
TRBV4-3	once	15	TRBJ1-2	.	TGCGCCAGCAGCCAAGGGTTGAGACAAGTCTATGGCTACACCTTC	CASSQGLRQVYGYTF
TRBV6-1	.	17	TRBJ2-3	TRBD2	TGTGCCAGCAGTGAAAAGGCTAGCGGGAACCTTATCGATACGCAGTATTTT	CASSEKASGNLIDTQYF
TRBV5-4	.	17	TRBJ1-2	.	TGTGCCAGCAGCTCTCCTACCCCCGGGACTACATTCCGCGGCTACACCTTC	CASSSPTPGTTFRGYTF
TRBV11-2	.	15	TRBJ2-5	TRBD1	TGTGCCAGCAGCTCCCGCCTGACAGGGCAAGAGACCCAGTACTTC	CASSSRLTGQETQYF
TRBV10-3	.	14	TRBJ2-4	.	TGTGCCATCGCCTCAGCGGTAGCCAAAAACATTCAGTACTTC	CAIASAVAKNIQYF
TRBV7-2	.	15	TRBJ2-5	TRBD1	TGTGCCAGCAGCTTGGACAGGGGTTGGGGGGAGACCCAGTACTTC	CASSLDRGWGETQYF
TRBV4-1	.	16	TRBJ2-7	TRBD1	TGCGCCAGCAGCCAAGATCCAGGACAGGGGGCTTACGAGCAGTACTTC	CASSQDPGQGAYEQYF
TRBV5-6	.	15	TRBJ2-3	TRBD2	TGTGCCAGCAGCCGGGGACTAGCGGCCCTAGAGGCGCAGTATTTT	CASSRGLAALEAQYF
TRBV7-2	.	14	TRBJ2-7	.	TGTGCCAGCAGCTTAAGGAAACAGGGATACGAGCAGTACTTC	CASSLRKQGYEQYF
TRBV7-9	few	15	TRBJ2-1	.	TGTGCCAGCAGCTTAGCGCAGGGACTTTACAATGAGCAGTTCTTC	CASSLAQGLYNEQFF
TRBV4-1	.	14	TRBJ2-7	TRBD2	TGCGCCAGCAGTCCTCTAGCGGGAGCGGACGAGCAGTACTTC	CASSPLAGADEQYF
TRBV7-9	.	15	TRBJ1-1	TRBD1	TGTGCCAGCAGCCCATACGACAGGGGGCACACTGAAGCTTTCTTT	CASSPYDRGHTEAFF
TRBV7-9	.	13	TRBJ2-3	.	TGTGCCAGCAGCTTAGCGTCGGCAGATACGCAGTATTTT	CASSLASADTQYF
TRBV4-3	few	15	TRBJ2-7	TRBD2	TGCGCCAGCAGCCAAGATACTAGCGGGATTTACGAGCAGTACTTC	CASSQDTSGIYEQYF
TRBV21-1	.	13	TRBJ2-5	.	TGTGCCAGCAGCAGGGCCCACCAAGAGACCCAGTACTTC	CASSRAHQETQYF
TRBV5-1	.	13	TRBJ2-2	TRBD2	TGCGCCAGCAGCTTGGTAGCGGGCGGGGAGCTGTTTTTT	CASSLVAGGELFF
TRBV5-1	.	14	TRBJ2-1	.	TGCGCCAGCAGCAAGGGGACTGGAAACAATGAGCAGTTCTTC	CASSKGTGNNEQFF
TRBV11-2	once	15	TRBJ1-1	TRBD1	TGTGCCAGCAGCTCCGTTGGACAGGGAGGCACTGAAGCTTTCTTT	CASSSVGQGGTEAFF
TRBV27	.	13	TRBJ2-7	TRBD2	TGTGCCAGCAGTTTATCGGGGACTAGTAAGCAGTACTTC	CASSLSGTSKQYF